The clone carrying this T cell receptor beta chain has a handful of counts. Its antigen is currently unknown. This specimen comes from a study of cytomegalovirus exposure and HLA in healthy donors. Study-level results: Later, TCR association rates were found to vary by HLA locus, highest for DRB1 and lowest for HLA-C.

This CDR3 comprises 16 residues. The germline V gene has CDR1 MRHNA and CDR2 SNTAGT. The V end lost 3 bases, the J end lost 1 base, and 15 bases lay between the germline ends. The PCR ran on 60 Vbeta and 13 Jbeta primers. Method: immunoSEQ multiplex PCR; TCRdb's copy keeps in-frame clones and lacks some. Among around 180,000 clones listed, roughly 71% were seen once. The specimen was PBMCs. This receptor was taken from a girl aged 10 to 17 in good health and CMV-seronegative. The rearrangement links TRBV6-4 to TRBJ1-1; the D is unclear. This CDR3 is CASSENGGGPNTEAFF. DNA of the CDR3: TGTGCCAGCAGTGAGAATGGTGGCGGTCCGAACACTGAAGCTTTCTTT.